The 24 T cell receptor beta chains in this list originate from one sample, sequenced in a study of Graves' ophthalmopathy and Graves' hyperthyroidism. Scientists amplified the TCR beta CDR3 regions from RNA transcripts. Second-round multiplex PCR came after first-round RT-PCR with HTBI primers. TCRdb redid the calling of the multiplex PCR reads with MiXCR, one entry per CDR3 protein. The sample lists around 520,000 distinct CDR3 sequences; approximately 37% were seen once. The specimen sequenced was peripheral blood or thyroid tissue (not recorded which). Receptor source: an adult man with Graves' hyperthyroidism.

This clonotype was found once. This rearrangement joins TRBV7-9 to TRBJ2-5; no firm D call. V lost 4 bases and J 9 bases, leaving 12 bases between the germline ends. Germline V gene data show CDR1 as SEHNR and CDR2 as FQNEAQ (reference sequence). This CDR3 spans 12 amino acids. The CDR3 sequence is CASSSGRQPQYF. The CDR3 DNA reads TGTGCCAGCAGCTCAGGTCGTCAGCCCCAGTACTTC.

This clonotype was detected many times. The chain is built from TRBV20-1 and TRBJ1-2, with TRBD1 as a possible D gene (6 bases). The CDR3 spans 14 residues. From germline, CDR1 is DFQATT and CDR2 SNEGSKA (reference sequence). Between the trimmed V and J ends, which lost 2 bases and 4 bases, there was a span of 14 bases. CDR3: CSARLGAIGYGYTF. In DNA form, the CDR3 reads TGCAGTGCTAGATTGGGGGCCATAGGCTATGGCTACACCTTC.

This clonotype has a count of ten or more. The CDR3 is CASKAGAEETQYF. In DNA form, the CDR3 reads TGTGCCAGTAAGGCAGGGGCGGAGGAGACCCAGTACTTC. The V and J genes are TRBV19 and TRBJ2-5; D is perhaps TRBD1 (6 bases). The V end lost 7 bases, the J end lost 5 bases, and 14 bases lay between the germline ends. The CDR3 has 13 residues. CDR1 and CDR2 (germline): LNHDA, SQIVND (reference sequence).

The chain's CDR3 is CASSFRDRGAGYTF. For the CDR3, the DNA is TGTGCCAGCAGCTTCCGGGACAGGGGGGCAGGCTACACCTTC. V gene TRBV7-9 combines with J gene TRBJ1-2; 11 nucleotides line up with TRBD1. Germline values: CDR1 SEHNR, CDR2 FQNEAQ (reference sequence). The CDR3 loop spans 14 amino acids. V gave up 3 bases and J gave up 8 bases; unmatched junction bases: 5.

With respect to this clonotype: A much more abundant neighbour one base away suggests this may be a read error. The chain is built from TRBV6-4 and TRBJ1-2; unclear D gene. The CDR3 contains 13 residues. Germline assignment: CDR1 MRHNA and CDR2 SNTAGT. The CDR3 loop reads CASSYPGKAGHTF. The CDR3 DNA sequence: TGTGCCAGCAGTTACCCGGGGAAGGCTGGCCACACCTTC.

Remarks on this clonotype: With a much larger clone just one base away, this may be a read error. V is TRBV7-9 and J is TRBJ1-1; possibly TRBD1 for D (5 bases). V gave up 6 bases and J gave up 5 bases, with 13 bases separating them. The CDR3 spans 13 residues. CDR1 and CDR2 (germline): SEHNR, FQNEAQ (reference sequence). The CDR3 sequence: CASRAGEGTEAFF. CDR3 DNA: TGTGCCAGCAGGGCCGGGGAGGGGACTGAAGCTTTCTTT.

A single count supports this clonotype. The J gene is TRBJ1-2, the V gene TRBV29-1, with no clear D. The CDR3 spans 12 residues. V lost 7 bases and J 3 bases, leaving 12 bases between the germline ends. Germline CDR1 is SQVTM and CDR2 is ANQGSEA. As DNA, the CDR3 is TGCAGCGCTCCAGTAGAGGACTATGGCTACACCTTC. Amino acid sequence: CSAPVEDYGYTF.

The genes are TRBV7-2 and TRBJ2-7, with D perhaps matching TRBD1 (6 bases). V was cut by 5 bases and J by 4 bases, with 12 bases left in between. The germline CDR1 and CDR2 sequences are SGHTA and FQGNSA. The CDR3 totals 13 residues. In nucleotides, the CDR3 is TGTGCCAGCAGCAAAGGACAGTCATACGAGCAGTACTTC. Translating it yields CASSKGQSYEQYF.

In its sample, this clonotype was seen many times. The chain employs TRBV7-9 and TRBJ2-7; D is unresolved. This CDR3 is built from 11 residues. Trimming left V 5 bases short and J 3 bases short, with 5 bases between. Germline V lookup: CDR1 SEHNR, CDR2 FQNEAQ (reference sequence). Written as DNA, the CDR3 is TGTGCCAGCAGCGGGAACTACGAGCAGTACTTC. It specifies CASSGNYEQYF.

This clonotype was counted a few times. The rearrangement uses TRBV11-2 and TRBJ1-1; 8 bases map to TRBD1. The CDR3 has 17 residues. With 7 bases clipped from V and 3 bases from J, the junction kept 16 bases outside the gene matches. Germline V gene lookup returns CDR1 SGHAT and CDR2 FQNNGV. The CDR3 spells CASMTVEGQARHTEAFF. The CDR3 bases are TGTGCCAGCATGACCGTGGAGGGACAGGCACGTCACACTGAAGCTTTCTTT. Complete variable domain (other parts from reference TRBV11-2 and TRBJ1-1): EAGVAQSPRYKIIEKRQSVAFWCNPISGHATLYWYQQILGQGPKLLIQFQNNGVVDDSQLPKDRFSAERLKGVDSTLKIQPAKLEDSAVYLCASMTVEGQARHTEAFFGQGTRLTVV.

The V and J genes are TRBV5-4 and TRBJ2-6; TRBD1 matches at 8 bases. Germline assignment: CDR1 SGHNT and CDR2 YYREEE (reference sequence). The CDR3 extends over 17 amino acids. V gave up 3 bases and J gave up 0 bases; unmatched junction bases: 5. CDR3 loop: CASSWTGTLSGANVLTF. For the CDR3, the DNA is TGTGCCAGCAGCTGGACAGGGACCCTCTCTGGGGCCAACGTCCTGACTTTC.

This clonotype was seen only a few times. The chain has TRBV20-1 and TRBJ2-2; 10 bases agree with TRBD1. Germline values: CDR1 DFQATT, CDR2 SNEGSKA (reference sequence). V lost 0 bases, J lost 3 bases, and 7 bases stayed unmatched. The CDR3 runs 17 residues. The CDR3 DNA is TGCAGTGCTAGAGACCCTGACAGGGGGCGTTACACCGGGGAGCTGTTTTTT. Its translation: CSARDPDRGRYTGELFF.

There are many counts of this clonotype. The J gene is TRBJ2-5, the V gene TRBV7-9; D tentatively fits TRBD1 or TRBD2 (5 bases each). The CDR3 is 14 amino acids. With 0 bases removed from V and 6 bases from J, the gap between germline ends came to 11 bases. Germline V CDR1 and CDR2: SEHNR, FQNEAQ (reference sequence). The CDR3 DNA sequence: TGTGCCAGCAGCTTAGCTGGGGGAGTGCAGACCCAGTACTTC. Its protein is CASSLAGGVQTQYF. Full variable domain (rest looked up from reference TRBV7-9 and TRBJ2-5): DTGVSQNPRHKITKRGQNVTFRCDPISEHNRLYWYRQTLGQGPEFLTYFQNEAQLEKSRLLSDRFSAERPKGSFSTLEIQRTEQGDSAMYLCASSLAGGVQTQYFGPGTRLLVL.

This clonotype came up a few times. This chain uses TRBV7-2 with TRBJ1-2; unclear D gene. Deletions cut 1 base from V and 8 bases from J, with 17 bases between. CDR1 SGHTA and CDR2 FQGNSA come from the germline V gene. The CDR3 contains 15 residues. The CDR3 DNA reads TGTGCCAGCAGCTTAGACATACGAGGCTCGGCCGGCTACACCTTC. This sequence encodes CASSLDIRGSAGYTF. Filled out from reference TRBV7-2 and TRBJ1-2, the complete variable domain reads GAGVSQSPSNKVTEKGKDVELRCDPISGHTALYWYRQSLGQGLEFLIYFQGNSAPDKSGLPSDRFSAERTGGSVSTLTIQRTQQEDSAVYLCASSLDIRGSAGYTFGSGTRLTVV.

This clonotype was seen more than once but under ten times. This rearrangement joins TRBV10-3 to TRBJ1-2; D is uncertain. With 9 bases removed from V and 8 bases from J, the gap between germline ends came to 22 bases. The germline gives CDR1 ENHRY, CDR2 SYGVKD. This CDR3 spans 14 amino acids. Here the CDR3 DNA reads TGTGCCATATCAGTCTCACGGCTCGACGGGGGCTACACCTTC. Protein product: CAISVSRLDGGYTF.

The rearrangement joins TRBV10-3 to TRBJ1-2; possible D gene TRBD1, 5 bases. CDR1 ENHRY and CDR2 SYGVKD come from the germline V gene. V was cut by 2 bases and J by 3 bases, with 7 bases left in between. The CDR3 spans 13 residues. In nucleotides, the CDR3 is TGTGCCATCAGTGAGGGGGGAGACTATGGCTACACCTTC. It yields the protein CAISEGGDYGYTF.

This clonotype has a count of ten or more. The chain links TRBV2 to TRBJ1-5; 8 bases match TRBD1. Germline V gene lookup returns CDR1 SNHLY and CDR2 FYNNEI. This CDR3 is 15 amino acids long. Germline trimming cut 7 bases from V and 1 base from J; bases unmatched to any gene: 6. The CDR3 DNA follows: TGTGCCAGCACCTTGACAGGGGAGAGCAATCAGCCCCAGCATTTT. This encodes CASTLTGESNQPQHF.

The table lists this clonotype with many counts. The chain joins TRBV7-9 to TRBJ2-2; D is uncertain. The CDR3 contains 17 residues. Germline assignment: CDR1 SEHNR and CDR2 FQNEAQ (reference sequence). V lost 6 bases and J lost 1, with 18 bases in between. The CDR3 coding sequence is TGTGCCAGCAGGGCCTATGGCGGAACGATGAACACCGGGGAGCTGTTTTTT. It encodes CASRAYGGTMNTGELFF.

This clonotype was observed at least ten times. The chain uses TRBV5-1 and TRBJ1-1; no clear D gene. CDR1 is SGHRS and CDR2 is YFSETQ in the germline V gene. V lost 3 bases and J 3 bases, leaving 15 bases between the germline ends. The CDR3 is 15 amino acids. Here the CDR3 reads CASSSALSFDTEAFF. The CDR3 nucleotides are TGCGCCAGCAGCTCGGCTCTTAGCTTCGACACTGAAGCTTTCTTT.

The chain joins TRBV5-4 to TRBJ2-2; 8 bases match TRBD1. J was trimmed by 4 bases and V by 6 bases; bases with no gene match: 8. The CDR3 contains 15 residues. Per the germline V gene, CDR1 is SGHNT and CDR2 is YYREEE (reference sequence). The CDR3, as DNA: TGTGCCAGCACCGTGGACAGGGTCGGCACCGGGGAGCTGTTTTTT. It specifies CASTVDRVGTGELFF.

This clonotype was seen at least ten times. The germline gene is not matched at one end of the junction; a read error may be the cause. The rearrangement joins TRBV27 to TRBJ1-2; no clear D gene. In germline, CDR1 is MNHEY, CDR2 SMNVEV (reference sequence). The CDR3 runs 14 residues. The CDR3 region has the DNA TGTGCCAGCAGCTTATCCGGGGTTAACTATGGCTACACCTTC. Amino acid sequence: CASSLSGVNYGYTF.

This clonotype has at least ten counts. The chain employs TRBV20-1 and TRBJ1-5; tentative D call: TRBD1 (5 bases). CDR3 length: 15 residues. The V end was cut by 4 bases, the J end by 5 bases, with 18 bases between. CDR1 is DFQATT, CDR2 SNEGSKA, per germline (reference sequence). CDR3: CSATEGMRPYQPQHF. For the CDR3, the DNA is TGCAGTGCTACCGAGGGGATGAGGCCCTATCAGCCCCAGCATTTT.

This clonotype came up many times. The CDR3 reads CASSQPGTGTNVLTF. The CDR3 region has the DNA TGTGCCAGCAGCCAGCCCGGGACAGGGACCAACGTCCTGACTTTC. V is TRBV7-8 and J is TRBJ2-6; TRBD1 agrees at 9 bases. In germline, CDR1 is SGHVS, CDR2 FQNEAQ. The CDR3 consists of 15 residues. The J segment lost 8 bases and the V segment lost 5 bases, leaving 7 bases of the junction unmatched.

The CDR3 region is CASSPGRATSEQFF. The DNA for the CDR3 is TGTGCCAGCAGCCCGGGTAGGGCTACTAGTGAGCAGTTCTTC. The V and J genes are TRBV2 and TRBJ2-7, with D possibly being TRBD2 (5 bases). The end of the DNA fits TRBJ2-1 better, so the J call may be wrong. This CDR3 is built from 14 residues. CDR1 SNHLY and CDR2 FYNNEI come from the germline V gene.